This T cell receptor beta chain was profiled in a study of CD8 T cells in Susac syndrome. Trimming took 4 bases from V and 5 from J, leaving 23 bases between them. This CDR3 is built from 17 residues. The V gene's germline CDR1 is SGHTA and CDR2 FQGNSA. The multiple sclerosis control group was made up of treatment-naive patients with stable or active relapsing-remitting disease. In contrast to the negatively isolated CD8+ and CD4+ T cells, TEMRA cells were FACS-enriched. With random hexamers, 0.5 to 1 ug RNA was reverse transcribed. Using its own MiXCR run on the immunoSEQ multiplex PCR reads, TCRdb lists one record per CDR3 protein. The sample contains approximately 220,000 distinct CDR3 sequences, 80% to 95% of which appear only once.

The chain combines TRBV7-2 with TRBJ1-2; a weak D match, TRBD1 (5 bases). The TCR originated in a human donor with multiple sclerosis. The sequenced sample consisted of CD8+ T cells from PBMCs. CDR3 in DNA: TGTGCCAGCAGCTATAAAAGGGCCCGGGGACCGATATATGGCTACACCTTC. Protein product: CASSYKRARGPIYGYTF.